A single sample is the source of the 32 T cell receptor beta chains below, sequenced in a study of cytomegalovirus exposure and HLA in healthy donors. PCR employed 60 Vbeta and 13 Jbeta primers. Some clones are missing from TCRdb's copy, which holds only in-frame ones; the method was immunoSEQ multiplex PCR. The sample has more than 150,000 clones; roughly 84% are singletons. Sequencing was done on a sample of PBMCs. These receptor sequences come from a girl aged 2 to 9 in good health and CMV-seropositive.

The chain carries TRBV6-5 and TRBJ2-1; TRBD2 aligns across 8 bases. Germline V gives CDR1 MNHEY, CDR2 SVGAGI. The CDR3 consists of 15 residues. Germline trimming cut 5 bases from V and 6 bases from J; bases unmatched to any gene: 9. In nucleotides, the CDR3 is TGTGCCAGCAGTCCCCCGGGACTAGGAGCCAATGAGCAGTTCTTC. It codes for CASSPPGLGANEQFF.

The J gene is TRBJ1-3, the V gene TRBV28; 7 bases align to TRBD1. J lost 6 bases, V lost 6 bases, and 5 bases had no gene match. The CDR3 is 13 amino acids. Germline V gene data show CDR1 as MDHEN and CDR2 as SYDVKM. CDR3 nucleotide sequence: TGTGCCAGCAGCCCGGGACAGCCAAACACCATATATTTT. Translating it yields CASSPGQPNTIYF. The full variable domain, in which reference TRBV28 and TRBJ1-3 provide the parts outside the CDR3, is DVKVTQSSRYLVKRTGEKVFLECVQDMDHENMFWYRQDPGLGLRLIYFSYDVKMKEKGDIPEGYSVSREKKERFSLILESASTNQTSMYLCASSPGQPNTIYFGEGSWLTVV.

This clone was detected only a few times. The V and J genes are TRBV6-5 and TRBJ1-3; D might be TRBD1 (5 bases). Germline-derived CDR1 and CDR2 are MNHEY and SVGAGI. This CDR3 region has 13 residues. Trimming shortened V by 6 bases and J by 4 bases, and 10 bases separated the two germline ends. CDR3: CASRQGVGNTIYF. CDR3 DNA sequence: TGTGCCAGCAGGCAGGGCGTCGGAAACACCATATATTTT.

CDR3 region: CASSSVPKREQFF. The CDR3 DNA reads as TGTGCCAGCAGTTCCGTCCCTAAGCGGGAGCAGTTCTTC. The chain couples TRBV28 to TRBJ2-1; D possibly corresponds to TRBD2 (5 bases). The germline V and J ends were trimmed by 4 bases and 10 bases, with 14 bases remaining between them. Germline V lookup: CDR1 MDHEN, CDR2 SYDVKM. The CDR3 has 13 amino acids.

This clone was detected once. The chain's CDR3 is CASSLVPLDSYTDTQYF. The CDR3 nucleotides read TGTGCCAGCAGCTTAGTCCCCCTGGACTCCTACACAGATACGCAGTATTTT. The chain recombines TRBV7-9 with TRBJ2-3, with a weak D call TRBD2 (5 bases). The V gene's germline CDR1 is SEHNR and CDR2 FQNEAQ (reference sequence). The ends were cut back, 1 base at V and 2 bases at J, with 16 bases in the middle. The CDR3 is made up of 17 amino acids. Full variable domain (outside the CDR3, taken from reference TRBV7-9 and TRBJ2-3): DTGVSQNPRHKITKRGQNVTFRCDPISEHNRLYWYRQTLGQGPEFLTYFQNEAQLEKSRLLSDRFSAERPKGSFSTLEIQRTEQGDSAMYLCASSLVPLDSYTDTQYFGPGTRLTVL.

The chain employs TRBV15 and TRBJ2-1, with 11 bases fitting TRBD2. V lost 6 bases, J lost 3 bases, and 7 bases stayed unmatched. Germline V gives CDR1 LNHNV, CDR2 YYDKDF (reference sequence). This CDR3 comprises 16 residues. The CDR3 sequence is CATRPITSGGYNEQFF. In DNA form, the CDR3 reads TGTGCCACCAGACCCATTACTAGCGGGGGCTACAATGAGCAGTTCTTC.

The gene calls are TRBV10-3 and TRBJ1-1; the match to TRBD1 covers 9 bases. Germline CDR1 ENHRY, CDR2 SYGVKD. This CDR3 region has 16 residues. Germline trimming cut 5 bases from V and 5 bases from J; bases unmatched to any gene: 12. The CDR3, as DNA: TGTGCCATCAGTACCGGGACAGGGTATGGGGGGACTGAAGCTTTCTTT. Its translation is CAISTGTGYGGTEAFF.

The J gene is TRBJ2-7, the V gene TRBV6-5; 9 bases match TRBD2. The trim removed 6 bases at V and 6 bases at J, leaving 12 bases unmatched. CDR1 MNHEY and CDR2 SVGAGI come from the germline V gene. The CDR3 covers 15 residues. The CDR3 DNA reads as TGTGCCAGCAGATCTAGCGGGGCAGGCAGGCCCGAGCAGTACTTC. Translated, it gives CASRSSGAGRPEQYF.

The chain carries TRBV12-5 and TRBJ1-3, with 9 bases that match TRBD1. The germline V gene encodes CDR1 LGHNT and CDR2 FRNRAP. The CDR3 sequence is 17 residues long. V shed 6 bases and J 2 bases; nucleotides not matched to a gene: 11. For the CDR3, the DNA is TGTGCTAGTGGGACAACCTGGGACAGGGCAACTGGAAACACCATATATTTT. It yields the protein CASGTTWDRATGNTIYF.

CDR3 in amino acids: CASSATGLPNQPQHF. The CDR3 coding sequence is TGTGCCAGCAGTGCCACGGGACTGCCAAATCAGCCCCAGCATTTT. The V and J genes are TRBV25-1 and TRBJ1-5; possibly TRBD1 for D (5 bases). The CDR3 sequence is 15 residues long. Germline V gene data show CDR1 as MGHDK and CDR2 as SYGVNS. V lost 4 bases and J lost 4, with 14 bases in between.

CDR3 residues: CASSLEGSHPGQLNYGYTF. CDR3 DNA: TGTGCCAGCAGCTTAGAGGGTAGCCATCCGGGACAGCTTAACTATGGCTACACCTTC. The chain recombines TRBV11-2 with TRBJ1-2; 7 nucleotides agree with TRBD1. The CDR3 spans 19 residues. Unmatched junction bases numbered 14, after V lost 0 bases and J lost 1 base. Germline-derived CDR1 and CDR2 are SGHAT and FQNNGV.

The chain employs TRBV7-8 and TRBJ2-7, with D possibly TRBD2 on 5 matching bases. V lost 5 bases to trimming and J lost 3 bases, with 17 bases between them. CDR3 length equals 15 residues. The V gene's germline CDR1 is SGHVS and CDR2 FQNEAQ. The CDR3 DNA follows: TGTGCCAGCAGCGTATCCCGGGGTGGCAGCTACGAGCAGTACTTC. Encoded protein: CASSVSRGGSYEQYF.

V and J are TRBV28 and TRBJ2-7, with a tentative D call TRBD2 (6 bases). Germline loops: CDR1 MDHEN, CDR2 SYDVKM. This CDR3 comprises 11 residues. V dropped 1 base and J dropped 10 bases, with 8 bases sitting between them. The CDR3 is CASSLSGLQYF. CDR3 nucleotide sequence: TGTGCCAGCAGTTTATCGGGACTCCAGTACTTC.

The chain's CDR3 is CASSLELQDRASYEQYF. In nucleotides, the CDR3 is TGTGCCAGCAGCTTAGAGCTCCAGGACAGGGCTTCCTACGAGCAGTACTTC. This rearrangement joins TRBV11-3 to TRBJ2-7; TRBD1 matches at 8 bases. The length of the CDR3 is 17 residues. The germline gives CDR1 SGHNT, CDR2 YENEEA. The junction had 8 bases not matched to a gene; V was cut back by 0 bases and J by 1 base.

The J gene is TRBJ1-2, the V gene TRBV10-3; 8 positions match TRBD1. V shed 6 bases and J 4 bases; nucleotides not matched to a gene: 4. The CDR3 extends over 13 amino acids. Germline CDR1 reads ENHRY; CDR2 reads SYGVKD. The CDR3 loop is CAISQTGVYGYTF. The CDR3 coding sequence is TGTGCCATCAGCCAGACAGGGGTCTATGGCTACACCTTC.

The J gene is TRBJ2-7, the V gene TRBV7-9; 7 positions agree with TRBD1. Trimming took 4 bases from V and 6 from J; bases not matched to a gene: 6. The germline CDR1 and CDR2 sequences are SEHNR and FQNEAQ (reference sequence). CDR3 length: 13 residues. The CDR3 reads CASSSQQGSEQYF. The CDR3 nucleotides read TGTGCCAGCAGCTCACAACAGGGGAGCGAGCAGTACTTC.

V usage is TRBV2 and J usage is TRBJ2-7, with 7 bases fitting TRBD1. CDR3 length: 15 residues. CDR1 and CDR2 (germline): SNHLY, FYNNEI. V shed 7 bases and J 5 bases; nucleotides not matched to a gene: 14. This CDR3 is CASTSLRGPPDEQYF. The CDR3 region has the DNA TGTGCCAGCACCTCGCTAAGGGGGCCCCCTGACGAGCAGTACTTC.

This clone has a single count. V and J are TRBV15 and TRBJ1-2; TRBD1 agrees at 7 bases. This CDR3 spans 15 amino acids. With V trimmed by 0 bases and J by 7 bases, 8 bases remained unmatched. Per the germline V gene, CDR1 is LNHNV and CDR2 is YYDKDF (reference sequence). The CDR3 reads CATSRDLGTAGGYTF. The DNA for the CDR3 is TGTGCCACCAGCAGAGATCTTGGGACAGCGGGTGGCTACACCTTC.

This clone was seen once. This sequence joins TRBV27 and TRBJ2-3; TRBD2 aligns across 9 bases. This CDR3 spans 16 amino acids. Germline loops: CDR1 MNHEY, CDR2 SMNVEV (reference sequence). The junction had 6 bases not matched to a gene; V was cut back by 3 bases and J by 2 bases. This chain's CDR3 is CASSLATSGFTDTQYF. The DNA of the CDR3 is TGTGCCAGCAGTTTGGCGACTAGCGGATTCACAGATACGCAGTATTTT.

This clone was seen just once. The V call is TRBV7-3, the J call TRBJ2-3, with TRBD2 matching over 9 bases. The CDR3 extends over 15 amino acids. The V gene's germline CDR1 is SGHTA and CDR2 FQGTGA. With V trimmed by 2 bases and J by 5 bases, 5 bases remained unmatched. The CDR3: CASSLDSGSVDTQYF. CDR3 nucleotide sequence: TGTGCCAGCAGCTTAGATAGCGGGAGCGTAGATACGCAGTATTTT.

The chain joins TRBV5-1 to TRBJ1-2, with 10 bases aligning to TRBD1. Losses at the gene ends were 4 bases for V and 8 bases for J; bases not matched to a gene: 11. In germline, CDR1 is SGHRS, CDR2 YFSETQ. The CDR3 is made up of 15 amino acids. CDR3 DNA: TGCGCCAGCAGCAGGGACAGGGGATCCGGGGGCGGCTACACCTTC. Translation: CASSRDRGSGGGYTF. Full variable domain (rest looked up from reference TRBV5-1 and TRBJ1-2): KAGVTQTPRYLIKTRGQQVTLSCSPISGHRSVSWYQQTPGQGLQFLFEYFSETQRNKGNFPGRFSGRQFSNSRSEMNVSTLELGDSALYLCASSRDRGSGGGYTFGSGTRLTVV.

The rearrangement joins TRBV7-3 to TRBJ1-1; maybe TRBD1 (5 bases). Per germline, CDR1 SGHTA and CDR2 FQGTGA. V was pared by 1 base and J by 1 base, with 19 bases between. The length of the CDR3 is 18 residues. The CDR3 DNA reads TGTGCCAGCAGCTTAAAAGGCAGAAGCTGGACACCGAACACTGAAGCTTTCTTT. It encodes CASSLKGRSWTPNTEAFF.

J is TRBJ1-1 and V is TRBV15, with 10 bases identical to TRBD1. This CDR3 region has 14 residues. V dropped 6 bases and J dropped 5; count of bases not matched to a gene: 6. Germline loops: CDR1 LNHNV, CDR2 YYDKDF (reference sequence). CDR3 in DNA: TGTGCCACCAGGCGGGACAGGGGAGGAACTGAAGCTTTCTTT. It specifies CATRRDRGGTEAFF.

This clone was detected once. This chain joins TRBV12-5 and TRBJ2-1; the match to TRBD1 covers 7 bases. The J segment lost 9 bases and the V segment lost 4 bases, leaving 15 bases of the junction unmatched. The CDR3 covers 16 residues. Germline CDR1 is LGHNT and CDR2 is FRNRAP. This CDR3 reads CASGSGQVGGRSEQFF. The CDR3 DNA sequence: TGTGCTAGTGGTTCTGGACAGGTCGGTGGTAGGAGTGAGCAGTTCTTC.

This clone was recorded only once. The chain is built from TRBV9 and TRBJ2-1, with a possible D match to TRBD1 (5 bases). Looked up from germline, CDR1 is SGDLS and CDR2 is YYNGEE. This CDR3 comprises 15 residues. The V gene lost 1 base and the J gene lost 3 bases, with 11 bases spanning the gap. In DNA form, the CDR3 reads TGTGCCAGCAGCGTAAGTCAGGGATTCTACAATGAGCAGTTCTTC. Translated: CASSVSQGFYNEQFF. Complete variable domain (other parts from reference TRBV9 and TRBJ2-1): DSGVTQTPKHLITATGQRVTLRCSPRSGDLSVYWYQQSLDQGLQFLIQYYNGEERAKGNILERFSAQQFPDLHSELNLSSLELGDSALYFCASSVSQGFYNEQFFGPGTRLTVL.

This chain links TRBV27 with TRBJ1-1; 10 bases line up with TRBD1. Germline V gives CDR1 MNHEY, CDR2 SMNVEV (reference sequence). Losses at the gene ends were 5 bases for V and 1 base for J; bases not matched to a gene: 16. This CDR3 is 19 amino acids long. As DNA, the CDR3 is TGTGCCAGCAGTACACCCCTGACAGGGGGCGCGGGAGGGAACACTGAAGCTTTCTTT. Residues: CASSTPLTGGAGGNTEAFF.

This sequence joins TRBV4-2 and TRBJ2-6; the match to TRBD2 covers 8 bases. Germline loops: CDR1 LGHNA, CDR2 YNFKEQ. The CDR3 contains 19 residues. V shed 1 base, J shed 3 bases, and the junction held 11 bases outside the gene matches. CDR3 protein: CASSQVSPGAGGGANVLTF. Here the CDR3 DNA reads TGTGCCAGCAGCCAAGTCTCCCCCGGGGCGGGGGGTGGGGCCAACGTCCTGACTTTC.

The chain combines TRBV19 with TRBJ1-2; possibly TRBD1 for D (6 bases). The length of the CDR3 is 14 residues. Germline V gives CDR1 LNHDA, CDR2 SQIVND (reference sequence). The CDR3 nucleotides read TGTGCAATAGGGTCTTCTGGGGGCTCCTTCGGCTACACCTTC. Translating gives CAIGSSGGSFGYTF.

The V gene is TRBV5-8, the J gene TRBJ1-2; D may be TRBD1 (6 bases). Germline V gene data show CDR1 as SGHTS and CDR2 as YDEGEE. Trimming pared 2 bases from V and 8 bases from J, leaving 7 bases between. There are 11 residues in the CDR3. The CDR3 sequence is CASSLGGGYTF. The CDR3 DNA reads as TGTGCCAGCAGCTTAGGGGGAGGCTACACCTTC. The full variable domain, completed using reference TRBV5-8 and TRBJ1-2, is EAGVTQSPTHLIKTRGQQATLRCSPISGHTSVYWYQQALGLGLQFLLWYDEGEERNRGNFPPRFSGRQFPNYSSELNVNALELEDSALYLCASSLGGGYTFGSGTRLTVV.

The chain joins TRBV30 to TRBJ1-2; 8 bases are a match to TRBD1. Germline CDR1 and CDR2: GTSNPN and SVGIG (reference sequence). V shed 3 bases, J shed 3 bases, and the junction held 3 bases outside the gene matches. The length of the CDR3 is 13 residues. CDR3 nucleotides: TGTGCCTGGAGCCCGGACAGGGACTATGGCTACACCTTC. Protein sequence: CAWSPDRDYGYTF.

The chain carries TRBV5-1 and TRBJ2-1; TRBD1 matches at 9 bases. Germline assignment: CDR1 SGHRS and CDR2 YFSETQ. J gave up 5 bases and V 2 bases, and 5 bases lay outside the gene matches. This CDR3 spans 15 amino acids. The CDR3 nucleotides are TGCGCCAGCAGCTTAACGGGACAGGGTGACAATGAGCAGTTCTTC. Encoded protein: CASSLTGQGDNEQFF. The full variable domain, completed using reference TRBV5-1 and TRBJ2-1, is KAGVTQTPRYLIKTRGQQVTLSCSPISGHRSVSWYQQTPGQGLQFLFEYFSETQRNKGNFPGRFSGRQFSNSRSEMNVSTLELGDSALYLCASSLTGQGDNEQFFGPGTRLTVL.

The chain joins TRBV11-3 to TRBJ1-1; possibly TRBD1 for D (5 bases). The V gene's germline CDR1 is SGHNT and CDR2 YENEEA. Deletions cut 3 bases from V and 3 bases from J, with 11 bases between. The length of the CDR3 is 14 residues. CDR3 in amino acids: CASSFMGQDTEAFF. CDR3 DNA sequence: TGTGCCAGCAGCTTTATGGGGCAAGACACTGAAGCTTTCTTT. Full variable domain (outside the CDR3, taken from reference TRBV11-3 and TRBJ1-1): EAGVVQSPRYKIIEKKQPVAFWCNPISGHNTLYWYLQNLGQGPELLIRYENEEAVDDSQLPKDRFSAERLKGVDSTLKIQPAELGDSAVYLCASSFMGQDTEAFFGQGTRLTVV.